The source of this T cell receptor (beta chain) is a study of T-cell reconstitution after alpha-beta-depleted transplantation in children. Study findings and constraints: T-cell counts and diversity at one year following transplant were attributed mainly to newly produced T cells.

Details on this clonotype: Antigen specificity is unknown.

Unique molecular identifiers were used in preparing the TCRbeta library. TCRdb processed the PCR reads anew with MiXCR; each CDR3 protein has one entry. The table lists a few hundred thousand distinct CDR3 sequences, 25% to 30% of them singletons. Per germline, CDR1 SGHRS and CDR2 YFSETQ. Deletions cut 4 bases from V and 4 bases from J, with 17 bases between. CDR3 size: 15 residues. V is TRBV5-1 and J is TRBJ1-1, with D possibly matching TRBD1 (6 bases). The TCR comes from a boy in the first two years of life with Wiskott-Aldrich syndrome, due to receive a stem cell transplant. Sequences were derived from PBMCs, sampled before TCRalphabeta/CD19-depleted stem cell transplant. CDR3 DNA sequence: TGCGCCAGCAGCAGCTCCGGGGGGCGAGGCACTGAAGCTTTCTTT. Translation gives CASSSSGGRGTEAFF.